This is a list of T cell receptor beta chains from one sample in a study of T cells in Graves' hyperthyroidism and ophthalmopathy. TCRdb re-called the multiplex PCR reads through MiXCR, storing one row per CDR3 protein. Of over 300,000 distinct CDR3 sequences in the sample, approximately 13% are singletons; the top ten hold 11%. Sequencing was done on a sample of blood. The receptors were gathered from a woman aged 60 to 75 with Graves' hyperthyroidism. CDR3s include the opening cysteine and the closing phenylalanine or tryptophan. Each record gives: D gene, clone size, V gene, J gene, CDR3 DNA, CDR3 protein. The D gene is left open where the match is weak. Expanded clones get a size class; other rows say once, few or many, or leave the size out.

.	.	TRBV2	TRBJ2-1	TGTGCCAGCAGTGAAACTCTTGAGCAGTTCTTC	CASSETLEQFF
TRBD2	many	TRBV10-3	TRBJ2-3	TGTGCCATCAGTGATAGAGGGACTAGCGCTACAGATACGCAGTATTTT	CAISDRGTSATDTQYF
.	many	TRBV4-2	TRBJ1-1	TGTGCCAGCAGCCAAGATTGGAGGGGTTCCTATGAAGCTTTCTTT	CASSQDWRGSYEAFF
.	many	TRBV2	TRBJ2-2	TGTGCCAGCAGGGACGGTCGAACCGGGGAGCTGTTTTTT	CASRDGRTGELFF
.	many	TRBV28	TRBJ2-4	TGTGCCAGCAGTCCCCCGAGATGGGCCAAAAACATTCAGTACTTC	CASSPPRWAKNIQYF
TRBD1	many	TRBV30	TRBJ1-1	TGTGCCTGGGGATCCGTATCGGGGACAGCAGCTTTCTTT	CAWGSVSGTAAFF
.	few	TRBV19	TRBJ2-3	TGTGCCAGTAGTATTGCGGCCCACACAGATACGCAGTATTTT	CASSIAAHTDTQYF
TRBD1	many	TRBV12-3/TRBV12-4	TRBJ1-2	TGTGCCAGCAGGCCTGACAGGGCGGGAGTGGGTGGCTACACCTTC	CASRPDRAGVGGYTF
.	few	TRBV7-9	TRBJ2-4	TGTGCCAGCAGCTTAGCTCCAGATCAGGGGCTAGCCAAAAACATTCAGTACTTC	CASSLAPDQGLAKNIQYF
.	many	TRBV12-3/TRBV12-4	TRBJ2-1	TGTGCCAGCAGTTTACAGGCGGGGCGTTACAATGAGCAGTTCTTC	CASSLQAGRYNEQFF
.	many	TRBV6-5	TRBJ1-1	TGTGCCAGCAGTTACGGGACGGCGAACACTGAAGCTTTCTTT	CASSYGTANTEAFF
.	many	TRBV5-6	TRBJ1-1	TGTGCCAGCAGCTTGGCCCCCCGGAACACTGAAGCTTTCTTT	CASSLAPRNTEAFF
.	.	TRBV7-9	TRBJ2-2	TGTGCCAGCAGTCGTTCGGGGTCGGACACCGGGGAGCTGTTTTTT	CASSRSGSDTGELFF
.	many	TRBV2	TRBJ2-7	TGTGCCAGCAGTCGAGGGAGGGGGAGCTCCTACGAGCAGTACTTC	CASSRGRGSSYEQYF
TRBD1	many	TRBV7-8	TRBJ1-1	TGTGCCAGCAGTGCCAGGGACAGATCGAACACTGAAGCTTTCTTT	CASSARDRSNTEAFF
.	few	TRBV12-3/TRBV12-4	TRBJ1-3	TGTGCCAGCAGGGATGGGGCGGGAAACACCATATATTTT	CASRDGAGNTIYF
.	many	TRBV5-5	TRBJ2-1	TGTGCCAGCAGCTTTTTTTTGGGAAATGAGCAGTTCTTC	CASSFFLGNEQFF
.	.	TRBV18	TRBJ2-1	TGTGCCAGCTCACCACCCTCTTCGAAAAATGGTGGGGATGAGCAGTTCTTC	CASSPPSSKNGGDEQFF
TRBD2	many	TRBV6-2/TRBV6-3	TRBJ2-7	TGTGCCAGCAGGCCAAGCGGGAGCCCCTACGAGCAGTACTTC	CASRPSGSPYEQYF
TRBD2	many	TRBV6-1	TRBJ2-3	TGTGCCAGCAGGTCTAGCGGGAGTTTGGGGGATACGCAGTATTTT	CASRSSGSLGDTQYF
.	many	TRBV2	TRBJ2-1	TGTGCCAGCAGTGTGGAAGGCTCCTACAATGAGCAGTTCTTC	CASSVEGSYNEQFF
.	many	TRBV5-1	TRBJ2-2	TGCGCCAGCACTTGGGGGACGGTGAACACCGGGGAGCTGTTTTTT	CASTWGTVNTGELFF
.	.	TRBV20-1	TRBJ2-5	TGCAGTGCGGCCCACGGTGAGACCCAGTACTTC	CSAAHGETQYF
.	many	TRBV29-1	TRBJ1-2	TGCAGCGTTGAGAGGGCCGGATCCTATGGCTACACCTTC	CSVERAGSYGYTF
.	many	TRBV30	TRBJ1-2	TGTGCCTGGAGTGTAAGGCAGGACTATGGCTACACCTTC	CAWSVRQDYGYTF
TRBD1	many	TRBV20-1	TRBJ1-2	TGCAGTGCGAGACCGGGACAGTTTAACTATGGCTACACCTTC	CSARPGQFNYGYTF
.	.	TRBV6-2/TRBV6-3	TRBJ2-7	TGTGCCAGCACCTCCCGGGACCGACCCTACGAGCAGTACTTC	CASTSRDRPYEQYF